This passage covers 25 T cell receptor beta chains from one sample sequenced in a study of blood T cell repertoires in COVID-19. TCRdb keeps only in-frame clones here, not all; method: immunoSEQ multiplex PCR. The sample yields about 320,000 clones, 85% seen once. The source material was PBMCs or T cells enriched from blood (not recorded which). The receptors here all came from a woman in her twenties or thirties who had been exposed to COVID-19.

The J gene is TRBJ2-2, the V gene TRBV6-5, with 12 bases aligning to TRBD2. V was clipped by 5 bases and J by 7 bases; unmatched bases: 5. The CDR3 has 15 amino acids. Germline CDR1 MNHEY, CDR2 SVGAGI. Here the CDR3 DNA reads TGTGCCAGCAGTCCGACTAGCGGGAGTGTCGGGGAGCTGTTTTTT. Translating gives CASSPTSGSVGELFF.

The J gene is TRBJ2-2, the V gene TRBV5-4, with 7 bases that match TRBD2. Trimming took 0 bases from V and 1 from J; bases not matched to a gene: 3. CDR3 length equals 16 residues. The V gene's germline CDR1 is SGHNT and CDR2 YYREEE (reference sequence). In nucleotides, the CDR3 is TGTGCCAGCAGCTTGGCGCTAGCGGTGAACACCGGGGAGCTGTTTTTT. Residues: CASSLALAVNTGELFF.

The V gene is TRBV9, the J gene TRBJ1-1; 7 bases line up with TRBD1. Germline assignment: CDR1 SGDLS and CDR2 YYNGEE. This CDR3 region has 14 residues. Trimming at V came to 3 bases and at J to 7 bases, leaving 9 bases not matched to a gene. This CDR3 reads CASSASTGLGEAFF. CDR3 DNA sequence: TGTGCCAGCAGCGCTTCGACAGGGTTGGGTGAAGCTTTCTTT.

This clone showed up just once. The V and J genes are TRBV19 and TRBJ1-5, with D possibly TRBD1 on 5 matching bases. Trimming removed 7 bases from V and 1 base from J, with 17 bases in between. The CDR3 loop spans 16 amino acids. The germline CDR1 and CDR2 sequences are LNHDA and SQIVND (reference sequence). CDR3 DNA: TGTGCCAGTAAAGTTTTCGAGGGACTCAGCAATCAGCCCCAGCATTTT. Translation: CASKVFEGLSNQPQHF.

The DNA for the CDR3 is TGTGCCAGCAGCTTCCTAGCGGGGGGGAGAGGCACCGGGGAGCTGTTTTTT. Encoded protein: CASSFLAGGRGTGELFF. V and J are TRBV7-2 and TRBJ2-2; 12 positions match TRBD2. CDR1 and CDR2 (germline): SGHTA, FQGNSA. The CDR3 covers 17 residues. V lost 3 bases, J lost 4 bases, and 6 bases stayed unmatched. The full variable domain, rest sourced from reference TRBV7-2 and TRBJ2-2, is GAGVSQSPSNKVTEKGKDVELRCDPISGHTALYWYRQSLGQGLEFLIYFQGNSAPDKSGLPSDRFSAERTGGSVSTLTIQRTQQEDSAVYLCASSFLAGGRGTGELFFGEGSRLTVL.

The chain carries TRBV2 and TRBJ2-2, with 7 bases that match TRBD2. CDR1 and CDR2 (germline): SNHLY, FYNNEI. This CDR3 region has 15 residues. V shed 6 bases, J shed 4 bases, and the junction held 8 bases outside the gene matches. Here the CDR3 reads CASRTLLAFTGELFF. Written as DNA, the CDR3 is TGTGCCAGCAGGACCCTACTAGCGTTCACCGGGGAGCTGTTTTTT.

This rearrangement joins TRBV27 to TRBJ1-2, with TRBD1 matching over 7 bases. The CDR3 consists of 14 residues. Per the germline V gene, CDR1 is MNHEY and CDR2 is SMNVEV (reference sequence). The V and J ends lost 4 bases and 3 bases, in that order; junction bases with no gene match: 5. The CDR3 DNA reads TGTGCCAGCAGTTCCGTGACAGGGTACTATGGCTACACCTTC. It is translated as CASSSVTGYYGYTF.

This rearrangement joins TRBV30 to TRBJ1-6; D is ambiguous. The V end lost 4 bases, the J end lost 7 bases, and 5 bases lay between the germline ends. Germline V gene sequence: CDR1 GTSNPN, CDR2 SVGIG (reference sequence). There are 11 residues in the CDR3. The CDR3 reads CAWNLNSPLHF. The CDR3 DNA sequence: TGTGCCTGGAATCTGAATTCACCCCTCCACTTT.

The genes are TRBV2 and TRBJ2-5; D gene ambiguous. This CDR3 has 14 amino acids. V was clipped by 8 bases and J by 1 base, with 14 bases between them. CDR1 SNHLY and CDR2 FYNNEI come from the germline V gene. This CDR3 is CASVGVRGQETQYF. The DNA for the CDR3 is TGTGCCAGCGTGGGTGTGAGAGGCCAAGAGACCCAGTACTTC.

The chain recombines TRBV28 with TRBJ1-2, with 8 bases aligning to TRBD1. The V gene's germline CDR1 is MDHEN and CDR2 SYDVKM. There are 15 residues in the CDR3. Losses at the gene ends were 6 bases for V and 5 bases for J; bases not matched to a gene: 11. CDR3 in amino acids: CASSQPGGREYGYTF. The CDR3 bases are TGTGCCAGCAGCCAACCAGGGGGCCGGGAGTATGGCTACACCTTC.

The rearrangement joins TRBV4-2 to TRBJ1-2, with a tentative D call TRBD1 (5 bases). CDR3 length equals 16 residues. V lost 0 bases and J lost 3, with 14 bases in between. Germline-derived CDR1 and CDR2 are LGHNA and YNFKEQ. The CDR3 is CASSQETLGGYYGYTF. CDR3 sequence (DNA): TGTGCCAGCAGCCAAGAGACCCTCGGGGGGTACTATGGCTACACCTTC.

The chain is built from TRBV28 and TRBJ1-2; maybe TRBD1 (6 bases). Germline V lookup: CDR1 MDHEN, CDR2 SYDVKM. V lost 5 bases, J lost 4 bases, and 11 bases lay in between. This CDR3 contains 13 residues. The CDR3 protein is CASSLGQLYGYTF. The CDR3, as DNA: TGTGCCAGCAGTCTTGGACAGCTCTATGGCTACACCTTC.

The genes are TRBV3-1 (or the pseudogene TRBV3-2) and TRBJ2-2, with 7 bases aligning to TRBD2. This CDR3 spans 15 amino acids. V lost 4 bases and J lost 2; bases outside the gene matches: 4. Germline CDR1 is LGHDT and CDR2 is YNNKEL (reference sequence). CDR3 protein: CASSLTSTNTGELFF. CDR3 nucleotides: TGTGCCAGCAGCCTGACTAGCACCAACACCGGGGAGCTGTTTTTT.

This clone has a single count. The genes are TRBV30 and TRBJ1-2; D gene unclear. The CDR3 spans 14 residues. Between the trimmed V and J ends, which lost 2 bases and 7 bases, there was a span of 17 bases. Germline CDR1 is GTSNPN and CDR2 is SVGIG (reference sequence). This CDR3 reads CAWSRAGEPFGYTF. CDR3 sequence (DNA): TGTGCCTGGAGTCGGGCGGGAGAACCCTTTGGCTACACCTTC.

This chain uses TRBV10-3 with TRBJ1-5, with D tentatively TRBD1 (5 bases). The germline gives CDR1 ENHRY, CDR2 SYGVKD. Trimming took off 11 bases at V and 3 bases at J, with 17 bases between the two ends. This CDR3 has 14 amino acids. This CDR3 reads CASAGQGSNQPQHF. The CDR3 nucleotides are TGTGCCTCAGCGGGTCAGGGTTCCAATCAGCCCCAGCATTTT.

This clone was counted between two and nine times. The chain uses TRBV2 and TRBJ1-2; 7 bases line up with TRBD1. CDR1 is SNHLY and CDR2 is FYNNEI in the germline V gene. The CDR3 runs to 13 residues. Trimming removed 2 bases from V and 5 bases from J; junction bases left unmatched: 2. The CDR3 DNA follows: TGTGCCAGCAGTGAAAGGACAGGATATGGCTACACCTTC. It yields the protein CASSERTGYGYTF.

The chain has TRBV13 and TRBJ2-3, with D possibly being TRBD2 (6 bases). CDR1 PRHDT and CDR2 FYEKMQ come from the germline V gene (reference sequence). Between the trimmed V and J ends, which lost 8 bases and 0 bases, there was a span of 15 bases. CDR3 size: 15 residues. CDR3 in amino acids: CASRKAGTSTDTQYF. For the CDR3, the DNA is TGTGCCAGCCGAAAGGCAGGGACTAGCACAGATACGCAGTATTTT.

J is TRBJ2-2 and V is TRBV4-1, with D maybe TRBD2 (6 bases). The length of the CDR3 is 13 residues. Trimming removed 3 bases at V and 7 bases at J, with 9 bases between. Looked up from germline, CDR1 is MGHRA and CDR2 is YSYEKL. CDR3 DNA sequence: TGCGCCAGCAGCCAGACTAGTTACGGGGAGCTGTTTTTT. It is translated as CASSQTSYGELFF.

The V call is TRBV3-1 (or the pseudogene TRBV3-2), the J call TRBJ2-7; 13 bases match TRBD2. This CDR3 comprises 15 residues. Losses at the gene ends were 6 bases for V and 2 bases for J; bases not matched to a gene: 4. Germline CDR1 reads LGHDT; CDR2 reads YNNKEL (reference sequence). The CDR3 DNA reads as TGTGCCAGCAGTCGGACTAGCGGGAGTCCCTACGAGCAGTACTTC. Residues: CASSRTSGSPYEQYF.

This chain links TRBV30 with TRBJ2-5; TRBD2 might be the D (5 bases). Germline V gives CDR1 GTSNPN, CDR2 SVGIG (reference sequence). The CDR3 has 16 amino acids. V lost 0 bases and J 5 bases, leaving 19 bases between the germline ends. In nucleotides, the CDR3 is TGTGCCTGGAGTGTGGGAGACCGGGTGGTAGGGGAGACCCAGTACTTC. Protein sequence: CAWSVGDRVVGETQYF.

This clone was recorded once. The chain uses TRBV25-1 and TRBJ1-2, with 7 bases matching TRBD1. This CDR3 contains 14 residues. Germline lookup yields CDR1 MGHDK and CDR2 SYGVNS. V trimming: 5 bases; J trimming: 7 bases; junction bases outside the gene matches: 10. CDR3 residues: CASSPTGTAAGYTF. In nucleotides, the CDR3 is TGTGCCAGCAGTCCAACCGGGACAGCAGCTGGCTACACCTTC.

V is TRBV7-2 and J is TRBJ1-5, with 9 bases that match TRBD1. Trimming removed 1 base from V and 6 bases from J; junction bases left unmatched: 13. The length of the CDR3 is 18 residues. Germline V lookup: CDR1 SGHTA, CDR2 FQGNSA. The CDR3 DNA reads as TGTGCCAGCAGCTTAGATATGACAGGGGGGACTATTGTTCAGCCCCAGCATTTT. This gives the protein CASSLDMTGGTIVQPQHF.

V and J are TRBV6-1 and TRBJ1-5, with no clear D. From germline, CDR1 is MNHNS and CDR2 SASEGT. V was cut by 0 bases and J by 0 bases, with 21 bases left in between. The length of the CDR3 is 20 residues. The CDR3 sequence: CASSEALYVVSVNSNQPQHF. The CDR3 DNA is TGTGCCAGCAGTGAAGCGCTTTACGTGGTTTCGGTTAATAGCAATCAGCCCCAGCATTTT.

With respect to this clone: At one boundary the junction diverges from the germline segment, which might be a read error. The chain employs TRBV28 and TRBJ2-7, with D unresolved. This CDR3 spans 11 amino acids. Germline loops: CDR1 MDHEN, CDR2 SYDVKM. Here the CDR3 DNA reads TGTGCCAGCAGTTTGCGACTCTGGGTTAGCTTC. It codes for CASSLRLWVSF.

V is TRBV7-2 and J is TRBJ2-2; 16 bases align to TRBD2. This CDR3 contains 19 residues. Germline lookup yields CDR1 SGHTA and CDR2 FQGNSA. V lost 4 bases and J lost 4; bases outside the gene matches: 9. CDR3 amino acids: CASSSPGLAGGRGTGELFF. The CDR3 DNA is TGTGCCAGCAGCTCACCGGGACTAGCGGGGGGGCGCGGCACCGGGGAGCTGTTTTTT.